This T cell receptor delta chain was captured by sequencing in a study of gamma-delta T cells after stem cell transplantation. The germline gives CDR1 GEAIGNYY, CDR2 EKD. The CDR3 spans 23 residues. Unmatched junction bases numbered 26, after V lost 0 bases and J lost 2 bases. With CATT, TCRdb re-called clones from the RT-PCR reads. This repertoire shows about 1,400 delta-chain clones, roughly 6.5% found once; its top ten account for 20% to 25%. What was sequenced was gamma-delta T cells. The chain employs TRDV2 and TRDJ2, with 7 nucleotides matching TRDD3. The TCR was taken from a human donor. It is not recorded whose cells these are; they may come from a transplant donor. CDR3 nucleotide sequence: TGTGCCTGTGACACCGTGGGAAGAGGGGTACTGGGGACTGCGGACCCCTTGACAGCACAACTCTTCTTT. As protein: CACDTVGRGVLGTADPLTAQLFF.